Below, 10 T cell receptor beta chains from the same sample are listed, as sequenced in a study of OX40 agonist ivuxolimab in advanced cancers. The method behind the library was the immunoSEQ multiplex PCR assay. What TCRdb holds here is the immuneACCESS table cut down to in-frame rearrangements. Part of the clones is not present; checked against another copy, under half of the missing clones reflect an unresolved V gene, and the others are unexplained. For this sample the table gives some 90,000 clones, of which around 90% were detected only once. Of the sample, about 0.73% is held by the ten largest clones. The source material was CD4+ or CD8+ T cells sorted from blood, sampled in a trial of the OX40 agonist ivuxolimab. Every receptor here comes from an adult with an advanced solid tumor such as melanoma, head and neck, liver or kidney cancer.

The chain carries TRBV2 and TRBJ1-1; perhaps TRBD1 as D (5 bases). Trimming shortened V by 6 bases and J by 5 bases, and 13 bases separated the two germline ends. Germline V lookup: CDR1 SNHLY, CDR2 FYNNEI. The CDR3 length is 13 residues. This chain's CDR3 is CASRKEGLTEAFF. Here the CDR3 DNA reads TGTGCCAGCAGGAAGGAGGGGCTGACTGAAGCTTTCTTT. Drawing the rest from reference TRBV2 and TRBJ1-1, the complete variable domain is EPEVTQTPSHQVTQMGQEVILRCVPISNHLYFYWYRQILGQKVEFLVSFYNNEISEKSEIFDDQFSVERPDGSNFTLKIRSTKLEDSAMYFCASRKEGLTEAFFGQGTRLTVV.

The chain carries TRBV7-2 and TRBJ2-1, with 9 bases identical to TRBD2. Germline CDR1 reads SGHTA; CDR2 reads FQGNSA. The J segment lost 4 bases and the V segment lost 6 bases, leaving 4 bases of the junction unmatched. The CDR3 spans 14 residues. The CDR3 nucleotides read TGTGCCAGCAGATCTAGCGGGGATTACAATGAGCAGTTCTTC. As protein: CASRSSGDYNEQFF.

The rearrangement joins TRBV7-3 to TRBJ2-1; D not resolved. V was cut by 2 bases and J by 5 bases, with 13 bases left in between. The germline V gene encodes CDR1 SGHTA and CDR2 FQGTGA. There are 15 residues in the CDR3. CDR3 sequence reads: CASSLGHPANNEQFF. The CDR3 DNA reads TGTGCCAGCAGCTTAGGCCATCCCGCCAACAATGAGCAGTTCTTC.

The genes are TRBV19 and TRBJ2-7; TRBD2 might be the D (5 bases). Trimming left V 4 bases short and J 7 bases short, with 17 bases between. The germline V gene has CDR1 LNHDA and CDR2 SQIVND (reference sequence). This CDR3 has 14 residues. CDR3 DNA: TGTGCCAGTAGTAAGGACTCGACCTTTTGGGAGCAGTACTTC. This translates into CASSKDSTFWEQYF.

V and J are TRBV28 and TRBJ2-7; D call uncertain. This CDR3 has 15 amino acids. V lost 0 bases to trimming and J lost 2 bases, with 11 bases between them. CDR1 and CDR2 (germline): MDHEN, SYDVKM. The CDR3 protein is CASSLWPERPYEQYF. In DNA form, the CDR3 reads TGTGCCAGCAGTTTATGGCCCGAAAGACCCTACGAGCAGTACTTC. The full variable domain, its missing parts supplied by reference TRBV28 and TRBJ2-7, is DVKVTQSSRYLVKRTGEKVFLECVQDMDHENMFWYRQDPGLGLRLIYFSYDVKMKEKGDIPEGYSVSREKKERFSLILESASTNQTSMYLCASSLWPERPYEQYFGPGTRLTVT.

This chain links TRBV18 with TRBJ1-5; D may be TRBD1 (6 bases). Germline CDR1 KGHSH, CDR2 LQKENI. The CDR3 extends over 14 amino acids. Trimming stripped 4 bases from V and 6 bases from J, with 13 bases between. In DNA, the CDR3 is TGTGCCAGCTCACTTCAGGGGTGGACTCAGCCCCAGCATTTT. Its translation is CASSLQGWTQPQHF. The full variable domain, rest sourced from reference TRBV18 and TRBJ1-5, is NAGVMQNPRHLVRRRGQEARLRCSPMKGHSHVYWYRQLPEEGLKFMVYLQKENIIDESGMPKERFSAEFPKEGPSILRIQQVVRGDSAAYFCASSLQGWTQPQHFGDGTRLSIL.

This clone was detected once. The chain employs TRBV7-2 and TRBJ2-3; D may be TRBD1 or TRBD2 (5 bases each). Trimming removed 5 bases at V and 1 base at J, with 16 bases between. Germline loops: CDR1 SGHTA, CDR2 FQGNSA. The CDR3 has 16 residues. The CDR3 nucleotides are TGTGCCAGCAGCGTGAATGGGGGACGCGGCACAGATACGCAGTATTTT. Its protein is CASSVNGGRGTDTQYF.

This sequence joins TRBV28 and TRBJ1-5; TRBD1 aligns across 7 bases. Germline CDR1 is MDHEN and CDR2 is SYDVKM. The CDR3 spans 15 residues. J lost 2 bases, V lost 5 bases, and 6 bases had no gene match. CDR3 in DNA: TGTGCCAGCAGTCCACAGGGGCTCGGCAATCAGCCCCAGCATTTT. Amino acids: CASSPQGLGNQPQHF.

The chain has TRBV5-1 and TRBJ1-4, with 9 bases aligning to TRBD1. The CDR3 is 15 residues long. The germline V gene has CDR1 SGHRS and CDR2 YFSETQ. Germline trimming cut 0 bases from V and 7 bases from J; bases unmatched to any gene: 4. CDR3 in DNA: TGCGCCAGCAGCTTGGCCTCGACAGGGGGTGAAAAACTGTTTTTT. Translated, it gives CASSLASTGGEKLFF.

This chain joins TRBV11-2 and TRBJ2-7; TRBD1 matches 7 bases. This CDR3 comprises 15 residues. Per the germline V gene, CDR1 is SGHAT and CDR2 is FQNNGV. Trimming took 5 bases from V and 3 from J; bases not matched to a gene: 10. The CDR3 protein is CASSPRTGLGYEQYF. In nucleotides, the CDR3 is TGTGCCAGCAGCCCACGGACAGGCCTGGGCTACGAGCAGTACTTC.